This is a list of T cell receptor beta chains from one sample in a study of cytotoxic CD8 clonotypes in ibrutinib-treated CLL. The method was immunoSEQ multiplex PCR; TCRdb's version includes in-frame clones alone and lacks a portion of them. Of 90,000 to 150,000 clones in the sample, 58% were seen once. The sample here was PBMCs, taken after 24 months of ibrutinib treatment. The receptors were sampled from a human donor with chronic lymphocytic leukemia. The CDR3 runs from the conserved cysteine through the conserved F or W.

TRBV6-6 | CASSYIRFEQYF
TRBV9 | CASSLEGYEQYF
TRBV10-1 | CASGSSYNEQFF
TRBV10-1 | CASSDWGGQPQHF
TRBV27 | CASSLSSSYNSPLHF
TRBV4-2 | CASSQSSGANVLTF
TRBV5-1 | CASSASVGQRYEQYF
TRBV9 | CASSVGGQGNGYTF
TRBV28 | CASSNQGAPRNEQFF
TRBV19 | CASSTTGAYEQYF
TRBV5-6 | CASSLEGPQETQYF
TRBV10-3 | CAISDTRAPSYEQYF
TRBV5-6 | CASSLAGSWSPLHF
TRBV7-2 | CASSQRVQGSTGELFF
TRBV29-1 | CSVEVQTARSYNEQFF
TRBV15 | CATSSPAGGSTEAFF